The present T cell receptor (beta chain) was sequenced within a study of response to subunit inactivated influenza vaccine. Each CDR3 protein is one row after TCRdb ran MiXCR on the RT-PCR reads. The data show about half a million distinct CDR3 sequences, approximately 10% seen once. This clonotype showed up just a few times. Its antigen is still unknown. Regarding the study as a whole: Authors proposed each seasonal influenza vaccination draws in few new T cells.

Trimming took 5 bases from V and 12 from J, leaving 14 bases between them. The CDR3 covers 12 residues. CDR1 and CDR2 (germline): ENHRY, SYGVKD. The V and J genes are TRBV10-3 and TRBJ1-5, with D unclear. This TCR came from a man aged 50-60 years who received an inactivated influenza vaccine. Sequenced here: PBMCs from blood, sampled more than 35 days after vaccination. This CDR3 is CAISSDGPLQHF. CDR3 in DNA: TGTGCCATCAGTTCCGACGGTCCGCTCCAGCATTTT.